This TCR beta chain was sequenced for a study of blood T cells in healthy people across ages. The overall study: Template switching picked up about one barcoded beta molecule for each two T cells. General study results and limits: Observed TCR beta diversity showed a strong correlation with the percentage of naive T cells as measured by flow cytometry. There were more naive CD4+ cells and higher diversity in long-lived donors than in aged donors. Considered underestimates were the diversity estimates obtained from one million T cells.

The CDR3 extends over 16 amino acids. Germline loops: CDR1 DFQATT, CDR2 SNEGSKA (reference sequence). V shed 2 bases, J shed 3 bases, and the junction held 6 bases outside the gene matches. Together with a sample-barcoded 5' primer, a J-beta primer mix was included in a second PCR lasting about 6 to 11 cycles. TCRdb re-called the 5' RACE reads with MiXCR, one entry per CDR3 protein. The sample records 1.5 million to 2 million distinct CDR3 sequences, roughly 27% being singletons. Many counts were recorded for this clonotype. Its specificity is not known. Sequenced sample: blood. The gene calls are TRBV20-1 and TRBJ2-7; 14 nucleotides line up with TRBD2. The clonotype originates from a woman in her thirties in good health. The CDR3 DNA reads as TGCAGTGCTAGACTCGAGGGACTAGCGGGAGACTACGAGCAGTACTTC. The encoded protein is CSARLEGLAGDYEQYF.